The 31 T cell receptor beta chains presented below share a single source sample, sequenced in a study of T cells in Graves' hyperthyroidism and ophthalmopathy. RNA transcripts provided the source from which TCR beta CDR3 regions were amplified. Initially, a first-round RT-PCR of the TCR CDR3 employed the HTBI primer set. TCRdb itself ran the multiplex PCR reads through MiXCR, one entry per CDR3 protein. The table includes 600,000 to 800,000 distinct CDR3 sequences, roughly 32% detected once. Sequencing input: blood. The receptors here all came from a woman between 40 and 50 years old with Graves' hyperthyroidism.

This clonotype has at least ten counts. The V call is TRBV6-5, the J call TRBJ2-5; a possible D gene is TRBD2 (6 bases). The germline V gene has CDR1 MNHEY and CDR2 SVGAGI. The CDR3 length is 15 residues. Trimming pared 6 bases from V and 3 bases from J, leaving 17 bases between. The CDR3 protein is CASSMGRGDEETQYF. The CDR3 DNA is TGTGCCAGCAGCATGGGTCGCGGGGATGAAGAGACCCAGTACTTC.

This sequence joins TRBV5-1 and TRBJ2-2, with D possibly matching TRBD1 (6 bases). The CDR3 totals 14 residues. Per the germline V gene, CDR1 is SGHRS and CDR2 is YFSETQ. V gave up 2 bases and J gave up 4 bases, with 9 bases separating them. CDR3 sequence (DNA): TGCGCCAGCAGCTTATACAGGGTCACCGGGGAGCTGTTTTTT. Translating gives CASSLYRVTGELFF.

V and J are TRBV9 and TRBJ1-1; perhaps TRBD1 as D (5 bases). The V gene's germline CDR1 is SGDLS and CDR2 YYNGEE. V was trimmed by 0 bases and J by 4 bases, leaving 10 bases between them. CDR3 length: 14 amino acids. The CDR3 protein is CASSVAGGGTEAFF. As DNA, the CDR3 is TGTGCCAGCAGCGTAGCTGGGGGTGGCACTGAAGCTTTCTTT.

The chain employs TRBV7-2 and TRBJ1-1; 8 bases are shared with TRBD1. Per the germline V gene, CDR1 is SGHTA and CDR2 is FQGNSA. The CDR3 spans 15 residues. The V segment lost 5 bases and the J segment 8 bases; nucleotides outside the gene matches: 13. Here the CDR3 reads CASSPGQGPQGEAFF. CDR3 nucleotides: TGTGCCAGCAGCCCCGGACAGGGTCCCCAAGGGGAAGCTTTCTTT. The variable domain in full, with the rest retrieved from reference TRBV7-2 and TRBJ1-1, is GAGVSQSPSNKVTEKGKDVELRCDPISGHTALYWYRQSLGQGLEFLIYFQGNSAPDKSGLPSDRFSAERTGGSVSTLTIQRTQQEDSAVYLCASSPGQGPQGEAFFGQGTRLTVV.

The table lists this clonotype with many counts. The CDR3 loop is CATSGAGTGAFF. As DNA, the CDR3 is TGTGCCACCAGTGGAGCCGGGACGGGAGCTTTCTTT. The chain carries TRBV24-1 and TRBJ1-1; TRBD1 is a possible D gene (5 bases). V lost 5 bases and J 10 bases, leaving 13 bases between the germline ends. The CDR3 covers 12 residues. CDR1 is KGHDR, CDR2 SFDVKD, per germline.

This clonotype came up a few times. The V and J genes are TRBV5-6 and TRBJ2-7; 8 bases are a match to TRBD1. V was clipped by 4 bases and J by 5 bases; unmatched bases: 8. Germline CDR1 is SGHDT and CDR2 is YYEEEE. The CDR3 is made up of 14 amino acids. CDR3 in DNA: TGTGCCAGCAGCCCTGGGGACAGGATCCACGAGCAGTACTTC. It encodes CASSPGDRIHEQYF.

This sequence joins TRBV19 and TRBJ2-5, with D tentatively TRBD1 or TRBD2 (5 bases each). Germline V gives CDR1 LNHDA, CDR2 SQIVND (reference sequence). The CDR3 covers 17 residues. The ends were cut back, 2 bases at V and 4 bases at J, with 20 bases in the middle. As DNA, the CDR3 is TGTGCCAGTAGTATAACCCGGGACCGGGACGGTGGAGAGACCCAGTACTTC. It codes for CASSITRDRDGGETQYF.

Ten or more counts support this clonotype. V is TRBV5-8 and J is TRBJ2-5; no clear D gene. CDR1 is SGHTS, CDR2 YDEGEE, per germline. Trimming removed 0 bases at V and 4 bases at J, with 7 bases between. This CDR3 has 13 residues. The CDR3 DNA is TGTGCCAGCAGCTTGGACTCGGGAGAGACCCAGTACTTC. It is translated as CASSLDSGETQYF.

This sequence joins TRBV25-1 and TRBJ2-5, with TRBD2 matching 12 bases. The CDR3 sequence is 20 residues long. J was trimmed by 2 bases and V by 2 bases; bases with no gene match: 15. Per germline, CDR1 MGHDK and CDR2 SYGVNS. As DNA, the CDR3 is TGTGCCAGCAGTGAAACAAACGGGAGGACTAGCGGGAACTTACAAGAGACCCAGTACTTC. Its protein product is CASSETNGRTSGNLQETQYF.

This clonotype was observed once. The CDR3 DNA follows: TGCAGCTTAGGCGGCAGGGGGAGCTATGGCTACACCTTC. Protein sequence: CSLGGRGSYGYTF. The V gene is TRBV20-1, the J gene TRBJ1-2; 7 bases align to TRBD1. The CDR3 is 13 residues long. CDR1 is DFQATT and CDR2 is SNEGSKA in the germline V gene (reference sequence).

This clonotype was observed many times. The gene calls are TRBV9 and TRBJ1-2; D unclear. Germline V lookup: CDR1 SGDLS, CDR2 YYNGEE. V shed 3 bases and J shed 6 bases, with 6 bases lying between them. There are 11 residues in the CDR3. The CDR3 coding sequence is TGTGCCAGCAGCGCGGACGATGGCTACACCTTC. Its protein product is CASSADDGYTF.

This clonotype occurred once. This sequence joins TRBV19 and TRBJ1-2; TRBD1 is a possible D gene (5 bases). V dropped 4 bases and J dropped 2 bases, with 23 bases sitting between them. This CDR3 region has 18 residues. Germline CDR1 reads LNHDA; CDR2 reads SQIVND (reference sequence). CDR3 amino acids: CASSTPNGGVRQNYGYTF. The CDR3 DNA reads TGTGCCAGTAGTACCCCTAACGGGGGGGTCCGACAGAACTATGGCTACACCTTC.

This clonotype was observed a few times. V is TRBV12-3 or TRBV12-4 and J is TRBJ2-6; D remains unclear. The CDR3 loop spans 16 amino acids. The V end was cut by 6 bases, the J end by 4 bases, with 16 bases between. The DNA of the CDR3 is TGTGCCAGCAGCCTGGGATTGTGGCCCGGGGCCAACGTCCTGACTTTC. Translated: CASSLGLWPGANVLTF.

V gene TRBV5-1 combines with J gene TRBJ2-7; D is unresolved. The J call may be faulty, since TRBJ2-1 better matches the DNA end. CDR1 is SGHRS, CDR2 YFSETQ, per germline. The CDR3 covers 12 residues. CDR3 protein: CASSFDGLEQFF. CDR3 in DNA: TGCGCCAGCAGCTTCGATGGCCTCGAGCAGTTCTTC.

This clonotype was observed many times. The chain is built from TRBV7-2 and TRBJ2-7; 10 bases are shared with TRBD2. Germline-derived CDR1 and CDR2 are SGHTA and FQGNSA. V lost 6 bases and J lost 6; bases outside the gene matches: 14. The CDR3 extends over 16 amino acids. The CDR3 DNA reads TGTGCCAGCAGGCGGACCGGGACTAGCGAGTCTTTCGAGCAGTACTTC. Protein sequence: CASRRTGTSESFEQYF.

The CDR3 sequence: CSVRTSGRYNEQFF. The CDR3 DNA is TGCAGCGTCAGGACTAGCGGGAGATACAATGAGCAGTTCTTC. The V call is TRBV29-1, the J call TRBJ2-1; 13 bases fit TRBD2. The CDR3 is made up of 14 amino acids. CDR1 and CDR2 (germline): SQVTM, ANQGSEA. V was clipped by 6 bases and J by 4 bases; unmatched bases: 3.

At least ten counts were recorded for this clonotype. The chain employs TRBV20-1 and TRBJ2-7, with 7 bases fitting TRBD1. CDR3 size: 15 residues. The J segment lost 5 bases and the V segment lost 0 bases, leaving 10 bases of the junction unmatched. Germline lookup yields CDR1 DFQATT and CDR2 SNEGSKA (reference sequence). Written as DNA, the CDR3 is TGCAGTGCTAGAGATCCTAGGGGGCCCGACCACGAGCAGTACTTC. It is translated as CSARDPRGPDHEQYF.

This clonotype came up many times. The chain uses TRBV29-1 and TRBJ2-2; D unclear. The germline V gene has CDR1 SQVTM and CDR2 ANQGSEA. The length of the CDR3 is 14 residues. Trimming took off 4 bases at V and 5 bases at J, with 14 bases between the two ends. CDR3 coding DNA: TGCAGCGTTGCGAGCGACGGAGATACCGGGGAGCTGTTTTTT. Translated, it gives CSVASDGDTGELFF.

This clonotype was seen ten or more times. The rearrangement links TRBV7-3 to TRBJ1-2; D is uncertain. Germline V gene lookup returns CDR1 SGHTA and CDR2 FQGTGA. This CDR3 has 13 residues. V was pared by 0 bases and J by 7 bases, with 9 bases between. CDR3 DNA sequence: TGTGCCAGCAGCTTAACAGGGAGTGGTGGCTACACCTTC. This encodes CASSLTGSGGYTF.

The chain employs TRBV7-2 and TRBJ2-5, with unresolved D. The CDR3 spans 14 residues. With 1 base removed from V and 4 bases from J, the gap between germline ends came to 10 bases. CDR1 is SGHTA, CDR2 FQGNSA, per germline. Here the CDR3 reads CASSLGGFRETQYF. CDR3 nucleotide sequence: TGTGCCAGCAGCTTAGGCGGATTCCGAGAGACCCAGTACTTC.

Written as DNA, the CDR3 is TGTGCCAGCAGGACGGGTCAGGGATTTCACTATGGCTACACCTTC. As protein: CASRTGQGFHYGYTF. The J gene is TRBJ1-2, the V gene TRBV12-3 or TRBV12-4, with a weak D call TRBD1 (5 bases). The CDR3 has 15 amino acids. The V gene lost 6 bases and the J gene lost 3 bases, with 17 bases spanning the gap.

This sequence joins TRBV11-2 and TRBJ2-7, with 9 positions matching TRBD2. The CDR3 extends over 14 amino acids. J was trimmed by 3 bases and V by 10 bases; bases with no gene match: 10. In germline, CDR1 is SGHAT, CDR2 FQNNGV. The CDR3 sequence: CATSLFSGSYEQYF. DNA for the CDR3: TGTGCCACCTCTCTTTTTAGCGGGAGCTACGAGCAGTACTTC.

Only a few counts were recorded for this clonotype. In nucleotides, the CDR3 is TGTGCCAGCAGGCTGGCGGGGGGTGGCTACACCTTC. It specifies CASRLAGGGYTF. This chain links TRBV28 with TRBJ1-2, with a possible D match to TRBD1 (5 bases). In germline, CDR1 is MDHEN, CDR2 SYDVKM. The CDR3 extends over 12 amino acids. V lost 6 bases to trimming and J lost 7 bases, with 12 bases between them.

The chain is built from TRBV12-3 or TRBV12-4 and TRBJ2-2, with 8 bases fitting TRBD2. Trimming at V came to 7 bases and at J to 4 bases, leaving 5 bases not matched to a gene. This CDR3 is built from 14 residues. The CDR3 loop reads CASTIAGPTGELFF. The CDR3, as DNA: TGTGCCAGCACCATAGCGGGACCCACCGGGGAGCTGTTTTTT.

This clonotype occurred many times. The genes are TRBV10-3 and TRBJ2-2; no reliable D call. The germline gives CDR1 ENHRY, CDR2 SYGVKD. The CDR3 loop spans 14 amino acids. Trimming left V 3 bases short and J 7 bases short, with 12 bases between. The CDR3 DNA follows: TGTGCCATCAGTGACCCCAATGTAGGCGGGGAGCTGTTTTTT. This gives the protein CAISDPNVGGELFF.

The chain couples TRBV5-1 to TRBJ1-2; maybe TRBD1 (5 bases). Germline assignment: CDR1 SGHRS and CDR2 YFSETQ. CDR3 length: 14 residues. The V gene lost 4 bases and the J gene lost 7 bases, with 17 bases spanning the gap. CDR3 sequence: CASSQGPSDGGYTF. The CDR3 DNA is TGCGCCAGCAGCCAGGGACCATCGGACGGTGGCTACACCTTC.

This clonotype was observed many times. This chain uses TRBV6-6 with TRBJ1-1; D might be TRBD1 (5 bases). The germline V gene encodes CDR1 MNHNY and CDR2 SVGAGI (reference sequence). CDR3 length: 12 residues. V gave up 7 bases and J gave up 7 bases, with 13 bases separating them. CDR3 DNA sequence: TGTGCCAGCATGGCCCGGGACTATGAAGCTTTCTTT. Translating it yields CASMARDYEAFF.

The chain has TRBV15 and TRBJ1-2, with a tentative D call TRBD1 (6 bases). V lost 3 bases to trimming and J lost 5 bases, with 13 bases between them. The CDR3 spans 14 residues. Germline V gene data show CDR1 as LNHNV and CDR2 as YYDKDF (reference sequence). CDR3 loop: CATSSSDSYYGYTF. In DNA form, the CDR3 reads TGTGCCACCAGCAGTTCGGACAGTTATTATGGCTACACCTTC.

Points on this clonotype: With a much larger clone just one base away, this may be a read error. The V gene is TRBV7-3, the J gene TRBJ2-7; 7 nucleotides align to TRBD2. Germline V lookup: CDR1 SGHTA, CDR2 FQGTGA. This CDR3 is 13 amino acids long. CDR3 nucleotide sequence: TGCGCCGGCAGCCAAGACTTAGCGGGCGAGCAGTACTTC. It translates to CAGSQDLAGEQYF.

This clonotype was seen a handful of times. The chain joins TRBV6-2 or TRBV6-3 to TRBJ1-3; tentative D call: TRBD1 (5 bases). CDR3 length equals 13 residues. Germline CDR1 reads MNHEY; CDR2 reads SVGEGT. Between the trimmed V and J ends, which lost 8 bases and 2 bases, there was a span of 10 bases. CDR3 in DNA: TGTGCCAGCTACAGGCTTGCTGGAAACACCATATATTTT. Its protein is CASYRLAGNTIYF.

A note on this clonotype: Relative to the germline gene, one junction end is altered; a read error may explain this. This chain links TRBV20-1 with TRBJ1-5; 9 positions agree with TRBD1. This CDR3 has 10 residues. Germline loops: CDR1 DFQATT, CDR2 SNEGSKA (reference sequence). The CDR3 DNA sequence: TGCAGTGCTAGAGATAGGGACAGGGCTTTT. It specifies CSARDRDRAF.